The 21 T cell receptor beta chains presented below share a single source sample, sequenced in a study of follicular helper T cells after annual influenza vaccination. Sample time point: 2015-2016 season, 7 days after influenza vaccination. The method was immunoSEQ multiplex PCR; TCRdb's version includes in-frame clones alone and lacks a portion of them. Of roughly 7,000 clones listed, around 75% are singletons. The specimen was CXCR5- memory CD4+ T cells sorted from blood, collected 7 days after influenza vaccination. Receptors originate from an adult who received the influenza vaccine.

The chain recombines TRBV19 with TRBJ2-3; the match to TRBD2 covers 9 bases. The CDR3 contains 16 residues. V was clipped by 3 bases and J by 5 bases; unmatched bases: 9. The germline gives CDR1 LNHDA, CDR2 SQIVND (reference sequence). CDR3 coding DNA: TGTGCCAGTAGTATCGGTTTCCTAGCGGGGCTAGATACGCAGTATTTT. Its translation: CASSIGFLAGLDTQYF.

This rearrangement joins TRBV29-1 to TRBJ2-1, with D possibly TRBD2 on 5 matching bases. Germline-derived CDR1 and CDR2 are SQVTM and ANQGSEA. CDR3 length: 14 residues. The V gene lost 5 bases and the J gene lost 0 bases, with 11 bases spanning the gap. CDR3 nucleotide sequence: TGCAGCGTTCTACTAGGGAGCTCCTACAATGAGCAGTTCTTC. It translates to CSVLLGSSYNEQFF.

This clone was seen a single time. The rearrangement uses TRBV4-3 and TRBJ2-3; a weak D match, TRBD2 (6 bases). Trimming shortened V by 1 base and J by 3 bases, and 11 bases separated the two germline ends. CDR3 size: 15 residues. Germline V gives CDR1 LGHNA, CDR2 YSLEER. The CDR3 reads CASSQGGVLTDTQYF. The CDR3 region has the DNA TGCGCCAGCAGCCAAGGGGGGGTACTGACAGATACGCAGTATTTT.

This CDR3 reads CASSSGLAGGSHSQHEQYF. CDR3 sequence (DNA): TGTGCCAGCAGTTCTGGACTAGCGGGGGGGTCCCACAGCCAGCACGAGCAGTACTTC. The chain uses TRBV28 and TRBJ2-7; 15 bases are shared with TRBD2. The CDR3 has 19 amino acids. Germline V gives CDR1 MDHEN, CDR2 SYDVKM. V lost 4 bases, J lost 5 bases, and 15 bases stayed unmatched.

The rearrangement joins TRBV5-1 to TRBJ2-5; 12 positions match TRBD2. The CDR3 length is 17 residues. The V gene's germline CDR1 is SGHRS and CDR2 YFSETQ. The V and J ends lost 0 bases and 1 base, in that order; junction bases with no gene match: 4. The CDR3 protein is CASSLGTSGDFQETQYF. DNA of the CDR3: TGCGCCAGCAGCTTGGGGACTAGCGGGGACTTCCAAGAGACCCAGTACTTC. Looking up the rest from reference TRBV5-1 and TRBJ2-5 gives the full variable domain: KAGVTQTPRYLIKTRGQQVTLSCSPISGHRSVSWYQQTPGQGLQFLFEYFSETQRNKGNFPGRFSGRQFSNSRSEMNVSTLELGDSALYLCASSLGTSGDFQETQYFGPGTRLLVL.

The chain combines TRBV6-5 with TRBJ1-1; 7 bases align to TRBD1. Germline V CDR1 and CDR2: MNHEY, SVGAGI. The trim removed 2 bases at V and 8 bases at J, leaving 11 bases unmatched. The CDR3 covers 15 residues. The CDR3 protein is CASSYRTTGEGEAFF. For the CDR3, the DNA is TGTGCCAGCAGTTACCGGACAACAGGGGAGGGGGAAGCTTTCTTT.

This clone was recorded a few times. The V call is TRBV2, the J call TRBJ2-7; D is unresolved. Trimming took 7 bases from V and 4 from J, leaving 14 bases between them. Germline CDR1 SNHLY, CDR2 FYNNEI. The CDR3 sequence is 13 residues long. The CDR3 spells CASMLALGYEQYF. The CDR3 DNA is TGTGCCAGCATGTTGGCTTTGGGGTACGAGCAGTACTTC.

This CDR3 reads CASSQDRTYTDTQYF. The DNA for the CDR3 is TGTGCCAGCAGCCAAGATCGAACATACACAGATACGCAGTATTTT. V gene TRBV4-2 combines with J gene TRBJ2-3, with D uncertain. Trimming shortened V by 0 bases and J by 2 bases, and 9 bases separated the two germline ends. This CDR3 is built from 15 residues. Looked up from germline, CDR1 is LGHNA and CDR2 is YNFKEQ.

This clone occurred a few times. This chain links TRBV7-9 with TRBJ2-7; D not resolved. Germline V gives CDR1 SEHNR, CDR2 FQNEAQ (reference sequence). V lost 5 bases to trimming and J lost 4 bases, with 6 bases between them. CDR3 size: 11 residues. The CDR3 region has the DNA TGTGCCAGCAGCCCCCGATACGAGCAGTACTTC. This gives the protein CASSPRYEQYF.

The chain couples TRBV9 to TRBJ1-6, with D hard to call. Trimming shortened V by 3 bases and J by 8 bases, and 6 bases separated the two germline ends. From germline, CDR1 is SGDLS and CDR2 YYNGEE. The CDR3 runs to 12 residues. Here the CDR3 DNA reads TGTGCCAGCAGCGATTCCTATTCACCCCTCCACTTT. Translated, it gives CASSDSYSPLHF.

This clone was picked up a small number of times. The V gene is TRBV6-6, the J gene TRBJ2-7; D gene unclear. V lost 6 bases to trimming and J lost 3 bases, with 9 bases between them. Germline V gives CDR1 MNHNY, CDR2 SVGAGI (reference sequence). The CDR3 runs to 12 residues. CDR3 amino acids: CASSPAVYEQYF. The CDR3 region has the DNA TGTGCCAGCAGCCCTGCGGTCTACGAGCAGTACTTC.

Concerning this clone itself: This CDR3 fails to terminate in the conserved phenylalanine or tryptophan, so it likely reflects a read error. The DNA is left out, because the CDR3 cannot be placed on it with certainty; the CDR3 is given as TCRdb lists it. The CDR3 protein is CASRSPAGTGGP. The rearrangement uses TRBV6-5 and TRBJ2-7; whether TRBD1, the table's D call, matches the DNA was not checked. The CDR3 has 12 amino acids, counting both end residues. Germline V gives CDR1 MNHEY, CDR2 SVGAGI.

The gene calls are TRBV7-2 and TRBJ2-7; 10 bases match TRBD1. V shed 1 base, J shed 8 bases, and the junction held 5 bases outside the gene matches. Per the germline V gene, CDR1 is SGHTA and CDR2 is FQGNSA. CDR3 length equals 14 residues. The CDR3, as DNA: TGTGCCAGCAGCTTAGGAGGACAGGGGGAGAAGCAGTACTTC. It specifies CASSLGGQGEKQYF.

The sample holds one count of this clone. The chain carries TRBV9 and TRBJ1-5; D gene ambiguous. CDR3 length equals 16 residues. V lost 0 bases to trimming and J lost 0 bases, with 10 bases between them. Germline V lookup: CDR1 SGDLS, CDR2 YYNGEE. Written as DNA, the CDR3 is TGTGCCAGCAGCGTAGTGTCGGCACCTAGCAATCAGCCCCAGCATTTT. Its translation: CASSVVSAPSNQPQHF.

The chain carries TRBV9 and TRBJ2-5; D is tentatively TRBD1 or TRBD2 (6 bases each). Trimming shortened V by 0 bases and J by 5 bases, and 14 bases separated the two germline ends. The germline V gene encodes CDR1 SGDLS and CDR2 YYNGEE. CDR3 length: 15 amino acids. The CDR3 DNA sequence: TGTGCCAGCAGCGTAGCTCCGGGGGCGAGGGAGACCCAGTACTTC. Residues: CASSVAPGARETQYF. The entire variable domain, with the rest obtained from reference TRBV9 and TRBJ2-5, is as follows: DSGVTQTPKHLITATGQRVTLRCSPRSGDLSVYWYQQSLDQGLQFLIQYYNGEERAKGNILERFSAQQFPDLHSELNLSSLELGDSALYFCASSVAPGARETQYFGPGTRLLVL.

In DNA form, the CDR3 reads TGTGCCAGCAGCTGGGGCGTTTTGTCTGGAAACACCATATATTTT. Translation gives CASSWGVLSGNTIYF. The chain couples TRBV5-5 to TRBJ1-3, with D tentatively TRBD1 (5 bases). The germline V gene encodes CDR1 SGHKS and CDR2 YYEKEE (reference sequence). This CDR3 region has 15 residues. The V end lost 3 bases, the J end lost 1 base, and 11 bases lay between the germline ends. Full variable domain (remainder filled in from reference TRBV5-5 and TRBJ1-3): DAGVTQSPTHLIKTRGQQVTLRCSPISGHKSVSWYQQVLGQGPQFIFQYYEKEERGRGNFPDRFSARQFPNYSSELNVNALLLGDSALYLCASSWGVLSGNTIYFGEGSWLTVV.

This clone was found once. V and J are TRBV7-2 and TRBJ1-5, with D unresolved. Trimming stripped 3 bases from V and 0 bases from J, with 9 bases between. The V gene's germline CDR1 is SGHTA and CDR2 FQGNSA. CDR3 length equals 15 residues. CDR3 DNA: TGTGCCAGCAGCTTCTATGTAGATAGCAATCAGCCCCAGCATTTT. It encodes CASSFYVDSNQPQHF.

This chain connects TRBV5-1 to TRBJ1-1; no definite D call. The CDR3 is 18 amino acids. CDR1 and CDR2 from the germline V gene are SGHRS and YFSETQ. V was cut by 0 bases and J by 1 base, with 19 bases left in between. The chain's CDR3 is CASSLVYTIRDSNTEAFF. The CDR3 DNA reads TGCGCCAGCAGCTTGGTGTACACCATTAGGGATTCGAACACTGAAGCTTTCTTT.

The CDR3 here is CASSLRGAGQPQHF. As DNA, the CDR3 is TGTGCCAGCAGCTTGCGGGGGGCAGGTCAGCCCCAGCATTTT. V gene TRBV5-6 combines with J gene TRBJ1-5; D possibly corresponds to TRBD1 (6 bases). Per the germline V gene, CDR1 is SGHDT and CDR2 is YYEEEE. This CDR3 has 14 residues. V gave up 1 base and J gave up 6 bases, with 11 bases separating them. The full variable domain, in which reference TRBV5-6 and TRBJ1-5 provide the parts outside the CDR3, is DAGVTQSPTHLIKTRGQQVTLRCSPKSGHDTVSWYQQALGQGPQFIFQYYEEEERQRGNFPDRFSGHQFPNYSSELNVNALLLGDSALYLCASSLRGAGQPQHFGDGTRLSIL.

This rearrangement joins TRBV7-9 to TRBJ1-5; no definite D call. The V end was cut by 3 bases, the J end by 6 bases, with 12 bases between. This CDR3 contains 14 residues. The germline CDR1 and CDR2 sequences are SEHNR and FQNEAQ (reference sequence). CDR3 in DNA: TGTGCCAGCAGCTTGGAGGGCTACGGTCAGCCCCAGCATTTT. Protein product: CASSLEGYGQPQHF.

The chain joins TRBV4-2 to TRBJ2-1, with TRBD2 matching 10 bases. The CDR3 runs to 16 residues. Germline CDR1 and CDR2: LGHNA and YNFKEQ. Trimming cost V 0 bases and J 5 bases; bases outside gene matches: 4. The CDR3 coding sequence is TGTGCCAGCAGCCAAGATCCTAGCGGGGGTAACAATGAGCAGTTCTTC. Protein product: CASSQDPSGGNNEQFF.